This T cell receptor beta chain was sequenced during a study of blood T cell repertoires in COVID-19. Study information: Sites across the United States, Italy and Spain contributed samples from acute and convalescent COVID-19.

Here immunoSEQ multiplex PCR was the method, and the copy in TCRdb shows in-frame clones only, minus some. The sample has a few hundred thousand clones; around 89% are singletons. The receptor was isolated from a woman in her 30s with COVID-19, enrolled during active disease. Sequences were obtained from peripheral blood.

CDR3 sequence (DNA): TGCGCCAGCAGCAGACTGGGACAGTCCCGACACCCCCTCCTAGGAAATGAGCAGTTCTTC. The encoded protein is CASSRLGQSRHPLLGNEQFF. The chain joins TRBV4-1 to TRBJ2-1; 7 bases are a match to TRBD1. With 5 bases clipped from V and 7 bases from J, the junction kept 26 bases outside the gene matches. This CDR3 has 20 amino acids. CDR1 and CDR2 (germline): MGHRA, YSYEKL.